This is a list of T cell receptor beta chains from one sample in a study of OX40 agonist ivuxolimab in advanced cancers. Repertoires were generated with immunoSEQ multiplex PCR, while TCRdb's copy carries only in-frame clones and drops some. The sample consists of some 100,000 clones, 75% to 95% of them appearing once. Source: CD4+ or CD8+ T cells sorted from blood, taken in a trial of the OX40 agonist ivuxolimab. Receptor source: an adult with an advanced solid tumor such as melanoma, head and neck, liver or kidney cancer. Each CDR3 is given with its conserved first and last residue. D genes are given only for firm matches. Not every row has a clone size; where given, it reads once, few, many or a size class.

clone size	D gene	V gene	J gene	CDR3 protein	CDR3 DNA
-	TRBD2	TRBV5-5	TRBJ2-7	CASRKAGGIPAYEQYF	TGTGCCAGCAGGAAAGCGGGAGGGATTCCCGCCTACGAGCAGTACTTC
-	-	TRBV5-4	TRBJ1-4	CASSLPGREKLFF	TGTGCCAGCAGCTTGCCAGGGCGGGAAAAACTGTTTTTT
-	TRBD1	TRBV7-8	TRBJ2-5	CASSQTGVVETQYF	TGTGCCAGCAGCCAGACAGGGGTCGTAGAGACCCAGTACTTC
once	TRBD2	TRBV7-2	TRBJ2-1	CASSPGLARSEQFF	TGTGCCAGCAGCCCGGGACTAGCCCGGAGTGAGCAGTTCTTC
few	TRBD1	TRBV18	TRBJ2-7	CASSLSTGTYEQYF	TGTGCCAGCTCATTATCGACAGGGACCTACGAGCAGTACTTC
-	-	TRBV11-2	TRBJ1-5	CASSLDLTTEPQHF	TGTGCCAGCAGCTTAGATCTCACAACGGAGCCCCAGCATTTT
-	-	TRBV28	TRBJ2-7	CASSWGSSGYEQYF	TGTGCCAGCAGTTGGGGAAGTTCCGGCTACGAGCAGTACTTC
-	-	TRBV7-9	TRBJ2-1	CASSRRREVYNEQFF	TGTGCCAGCAGCCGGCGGAGGGAAGTCTACAATGAGCAGTTCTTC
once	TRBD1	TRBV7-2	TRBJ2-2	CASSSRDRGSGELFF	TGTGCCAGCAGCTCCCGGGACAGGGGGTCCGGGGAGCTGTTTTTT
few	TRBD2	TRBV2	TRBJ2-1	CASSGTRSGNEQFF	TGTGCCAGCAGCGGGACTAGGAGTGGGAATGAGCAGTTCTTC
-	-	TRBV9	TRBJ2-5	CASSLWGAGETQYF	TGTGCCAGCAGCCTCTGGGGAGCGGGAGAGACCCAGTACTTC
-	TRBD2	TRBV7-3	TRBJ2-5	CASSSQGRRGNRETQYF	TGTGCCAGCAGCTCCCAGGGAAGGCGGGGGAATCGAGAGACCCAGTACTTC
-	-	TRBV6-6	TRBJ2-3	CASSYSASRTDTQYF	TGTGCCAGCAGTTACTCGGCTAGCAGAACAGATACGCAGTATTTT
-	TRBD2	TRBV9	TRBJ2-4	CASSVATGASGRNIQYF	TGTGCCAGCAGCGTAGCTACCGGGGCTAGCGGGAGGAACATTCAGTACTTC
-	-	TRBV29-1	TRBJ1-2	CSVATGAGYGYTF	TGCAGCGTTGCGACCGGAGCGGGCTATGGCTACACCTTC
-	-	TRBV9	TRBJ2-3	CASSLVAGLGTDTQYF	TGTGCCAGCAGCCTCGTCGCGGGATTAGGGACAGATACGCAGTATTTT
-	-	TRBV5-1	TRBJ2-7	CASSLQGDEQYF	TGCGCCAGCAGCTTACAGGGCGACGAGCAGTACTTC
-	TRBD1	TRBV28	TRBJ2-2	CASSPSDRMSGELFF	TGTGCCAGCAGTCCGTCGGACAGGATGTCCGGGGAGCTGTTTTTT
-	-	TRBV15	TRBJ2-1	CATSRGGSYNEQFF	TGTGCCACCAGCAGAGGGGGGTCCTACAATGAGCAGTTCTTC
once	TRBD2	TRBV5-4	TRBJ2-7	CASTQTGGSIYEQYF	TGTGCCAGCACACAAACGGGAGGGTCTATCTACGAGCAGTACTTC
-	-	TRBV29-1	TRBJ1-2	CSVEREGYGYTF	TGCAGCGTTGAAAGGGAGGGCTATGGCTACACCTTC
-	-	TRBV11-2	TRBJ2-2	CASSPGQSNTGELFF	TGTGCCAGCAGCCCCGGACAGTCGAACACCGGGGAGCTGTTTTTT
-	-	TRBV15	TRBJ2-7	CATSKRPGPPFVEQYF	TGTGCCACCAGCAAAAGACCGGGACCTCCTTTTGTAGAGCAGTACTTC
-	-	TRBV19	TRBJ2-1	CASSGFWEGSGAEQFF	TGTGCCAGTAGTGGTTTTTGGGAGGGGTCGGGGGCTGAGCAGTTCTTC